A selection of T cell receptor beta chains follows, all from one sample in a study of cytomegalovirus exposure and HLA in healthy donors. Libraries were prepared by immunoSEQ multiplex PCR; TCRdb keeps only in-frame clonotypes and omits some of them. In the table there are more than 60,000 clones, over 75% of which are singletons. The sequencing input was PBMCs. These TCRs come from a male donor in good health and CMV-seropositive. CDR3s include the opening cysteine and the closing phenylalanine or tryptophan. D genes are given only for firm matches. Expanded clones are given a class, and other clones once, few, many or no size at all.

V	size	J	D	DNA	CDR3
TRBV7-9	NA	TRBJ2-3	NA	TGTGCCAGCAGCTCGTTCCATACGCAGTATTTT	CASSSFHTQYF
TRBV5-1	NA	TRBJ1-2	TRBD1	TGCGCCAGCAGCTTGGCCACGACAGGGGGTTGGGGCTACACCTTC	CASSLATTGGWGYTF
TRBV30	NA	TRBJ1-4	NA	TGTGCCTGGACTCAGTATGAAAAACTGTTTTTT	CAWTQYEKLFF
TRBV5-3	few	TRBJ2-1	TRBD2	TGTGCCAGAAGCTTCGAGCGGGGGGGGTACAATGAGCAGTTCTTC	CARSFERGGYNEQFF
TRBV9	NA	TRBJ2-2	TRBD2	TGTGCCAGCAGCCATAACCGCGGGGGGGCGGCCGGGGAGCTGTTTTTT	CASSHNRGGAAGELFF
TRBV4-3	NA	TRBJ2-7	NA	TGCGCCAGCAGCCAAGATTTTGTCGGGAACTCCTACGAGCAGTACTTC	CASSQDFVGNSYEQYF
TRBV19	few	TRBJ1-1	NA	TGTGCCAGTACCCCAGGAGGAGGCCGGTTGCTGAAATTAGGTGAAGCTTTCTTT	CASTPGGGRLLKLGEAFF
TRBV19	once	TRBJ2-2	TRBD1	TGTGCCAGTAGTATCCGACAGGGCGGGGAGCTGTTTTTT	CASSIRQGGELFF
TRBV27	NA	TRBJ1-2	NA	TGTGCCAGCAGTTATCGGCAGGGGAACTATGGCTACACCTTC	CASSYRQGNYGYTF
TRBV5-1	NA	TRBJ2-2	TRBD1	TGCGCCAGCAGCTCAGGGACAGGGTTCGGTGGCGGGGAGCTGTTTTTT	CASSSGTGFGGGELFF
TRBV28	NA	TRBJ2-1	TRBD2	TGTGCCAGCAGTTTACGGACTAGCCTTTACAATGAGCAGTTCTTC	CASSLRTSLYNEQFF
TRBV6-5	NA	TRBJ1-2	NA	TGTGCCAGCAGTTACTCGTTTGGGCAAAGCTATGGCTACACCTTC	CASSYSFGQSYGYTF
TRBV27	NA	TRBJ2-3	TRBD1	TGTGCCAGCAGTTCCCCGACAGGGTATCGCCTGGATACGCAGTATTTT	CASSSPTGYRLDTQYF
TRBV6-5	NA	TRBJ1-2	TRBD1	TGTGCCAGCAGAGCCCTAGGACAGGCCTATGGCTACACCTTC	CASRALGQAYGYTF
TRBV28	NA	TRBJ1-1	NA	TGTGCCAGCGCCTTTCAGGGGTTCGGCAAGAACACTGAAGCTTTCTTT	CASAFQGFGKNTEAFF
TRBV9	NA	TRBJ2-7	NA	TGTGCCAGCATTTACCGGGTTTACGAGCAGTACTTC	CASIYRVYEQYF
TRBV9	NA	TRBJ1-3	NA	TGTGCCAGCAGCGTAGGAGGGTTGAGGCCTGGAAACACCATATATTTT	CASSVGGLRPGNTIYF
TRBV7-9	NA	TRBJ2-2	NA	TGTGCCAGCAGCCCTGCCGCCGGGGCCGGGGAGCTGTTTTTT	CASSPAAGAGELFF
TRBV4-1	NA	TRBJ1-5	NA	TGCGCCAGCAGCCAAGATTCGGGCAATCAGCCCCAGCATTTT	CASSQDSGNQPQHF